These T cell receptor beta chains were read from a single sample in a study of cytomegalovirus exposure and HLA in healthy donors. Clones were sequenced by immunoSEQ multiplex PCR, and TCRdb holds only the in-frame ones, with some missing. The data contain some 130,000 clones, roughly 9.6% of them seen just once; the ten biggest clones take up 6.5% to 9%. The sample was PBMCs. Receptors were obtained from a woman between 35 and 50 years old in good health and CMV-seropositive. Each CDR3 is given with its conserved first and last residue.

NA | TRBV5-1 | CASSGGHLSYEQYF
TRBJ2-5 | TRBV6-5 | CASSYSGGWETQYF
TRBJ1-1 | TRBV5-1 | CASSLTAGPLNTEAFF
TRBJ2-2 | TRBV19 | CASSQSREGTGELFF
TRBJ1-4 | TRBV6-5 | CAIPRGTIRHGKLFF
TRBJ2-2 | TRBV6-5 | CASSYWGANTGELFF
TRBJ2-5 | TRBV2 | CASSGLASETQYF
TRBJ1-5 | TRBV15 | CATSYRGGNQPQHF
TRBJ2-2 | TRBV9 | CASSVAGQMAANTGELFF
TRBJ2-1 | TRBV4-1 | CASSQRTGTSGFNEQFF
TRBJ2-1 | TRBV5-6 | CASSFRLADYNEQFF
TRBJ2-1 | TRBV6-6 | CASSYFEQGSEQFF
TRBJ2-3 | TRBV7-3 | CASSRGLAGGSTDTQYF
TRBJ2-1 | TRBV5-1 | CASSLAGTGGSVGQGNEQFF
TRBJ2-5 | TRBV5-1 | CASSARTIYQETQYF
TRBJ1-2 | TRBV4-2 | CASSQVQRTVIYGYTF
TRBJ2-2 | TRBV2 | CASTLEGQGGAGELFF
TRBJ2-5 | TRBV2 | CASAQEIQETQYF
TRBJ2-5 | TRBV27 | CASRKRGARQLQETQYF
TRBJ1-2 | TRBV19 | CASNRQGLNYGYTF
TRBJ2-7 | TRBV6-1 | CASSEQGSSYEQYF
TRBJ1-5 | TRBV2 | CASSSPGGLGNQPQHF